Given below is one T cell receptor beta chain in context. Its antigen remains unidentified. The record originates from a study of monozygotic twins with inflammatory bowel disease. Through template switching, UMIs that included a 6-nucleotide sample barcode were added. For each CDR3 protein, TCRdb gives one entry from its re-call of the 5' RACE reads, without DNA. This sample lists 150,000 to 200,000 distinct CDR3 sequences; its ten largest clones have roughly 2.6%. CDR1 and CDR2 from the germline V gene are SGHAT and FQNNGV. The CDR3 covers 18 residues. Whole-study results and caveats: IBD patients carried less diverse TCRbeta repertoires (inverse Simpson) than healthy co-twins.

Sequenced: blood. The receptor was isolated from a human donor with ulcerative colitis or Crohn's disease, or a healthy co-twin of an affected twin (not recorded which). The chain recombines TRBV11-2 with TRBJ1-6; the TCRdb call, TRBD1, lacks DNA for checking. This CDR3 is CASSLGQGPYLLNSPLHF.